Shown below are 21 T cell receptor beta chains from a single sample sequenced in a study of shared T cell receptors in the human thymus. Sequenced by immunoSEQ multiplex PCR; TCRdb stores in-frame clones only, minus some. The sample comprises about 380,000 clones, around 93% of which are singletons, and roughly 0.02% rests with the top ten. The sequencing sample was made of thymocytes. The receptors come from a human donor.

This chain connects TRBV18 to TRBJ1-2, with 7 bases lining up with TRBD1. The CDR3 extends over 15 amino acids. With 4 bases clipped from V and 5 bases from J, the junction kept 10 bases outside the gene matches. Germline V gene lookup returns CDR1 KGHSH and CDR2 LQKENI. The CDR3: CASSLWEETGYGYTF. DNA for the CDR3: TGTGCCAGCTCACTGTGGGAAGAGACAGGGTATGGCTACACCTTC.

The V and J genes are TRBV5-1 and TRBJ2-2, with 14 bases aligning to TRBD2. V shed 4 bases and J 5 bases; nucleotides not matched to a gene: 7. The CDR3 totals 17 residues. The germline gives CDR1 SGHRS, CDR2 YFSETQ. The CDR3 is CASSGGTSGSWTGELFF. The CDR3 DNA follows: TGCGCCAGCAGCGGCGGGACTAGCGGGAGCTGGACCGGGGAGCTGTTTTTT.

J is TRBJ2-2 and V is TRBV4-1; 9 bases agree with TRBD2. V trimming: 1 base; J trimming: 4 bases; junction bases outside the gene matches: 13. Germline assignment: CDR1 MGHRA and CDR2 YSYEKL. This CDR3 has 19 amino acids. The DNA for the CDR3 is TGCGCCAGCAGCCAAGTTATGGGGCTAGCGGGGTTGATCACCGGGGAGCTGTTTTTT. Translating it yields CASSQVMGLAGLITGELFF.

The chain employs TRBV27 and TRBJ2-7; TRBD2 is a possible D gene (6 bases). The V end was cut by 6 bases, the J end by 1 base, with 13 bases between. The CDR3 loop spans 14 amino acids. Germline CDR1 and CDR2: MNHEY and SMNVEV (reference sequence). Here the CDR3 reads CASRERVVSYEQYF. The DNA of the CDR3 is TGTGCCAGCAGGGAGCGGGTGGTTTCCTACGAGCAGTACTTC.

The chain recombines TRBV11-3 with TRBJ1-1; D call uncertain. CDR1 and CDR2 (germline): SGHNT, YENEEA. Trimming cost V 1 base and J 2 bases, with 5 bases left between them. There are 13 residues in the CDR3. The CDR3 is CASSLGINTEAFF. CDR3 bases: TGTGCCAGCAGCTTAGGCATCAACACTGAAGCTTTCTTT.

The rearrangement joins TRBV13 to TRBJ2-3; D is ambiguous. CDR1 is PRHDT and CDR2 is FYEKMQ in the germline V gene (reference sequence). The V end was cut by 4 bases, the J end by 1 base, with 6 bases between. The CDR3 has 13 residues. CDR3 coding DNA: TGTGCCAGCAGCTCACGGGGCACAGATACGCAGTATTTT. It specifies CASSSRGTDTQYF.

The chain uses TRBV18 and TRBJ1-2; 8 nucleotides align to TRBD1. CDR1 is KGHSH and CDR2 is LQKENI in the germline V gene. V trimming: 2 bases; J trimming: 8 bases; junction bases outside the gene matches: 7. The CDR3 has 14 residues. The CDR3 sequence is CASSPIGQGSGYTF. The CDR3 DNA sequence: TGTGCCAGCTCACCAATCGGACAGGGCAGCGGCTACACCTTC.

In DNA form, the CDR3 reads TGTGCCAGCAGCTACGCCGGGAATGAAAAACTGTTTTTT. Its translation: CASSYAGNEKLFF. The chain couples TRBV5-6 to TRBJ1-4; D not resolved. Trimming stripped 3 bases from V and 5 bases from J, with 8 bases between. Germline CDR1 reads SGHDT; CDR2 reads YYEEEE. The CDR3 is 13 residues long.

This chain joins TRBV9 and TRBJ2-1, with 11 bases fitting TRBD2. The CDR3 sequence is 18 residues long. J was trimmed by 6 bases and V by 1 base; bases with no gene match: 12. The V gene's germline CDR1 is SGDLS and CDR2 YYNGEE. CDR3 coding DNA: TGTGCCAGCAGCGTAACTAGCGGGAGTACGCTAATTGGCAATGAGCAGTTCTTC. This translates into CASSVTSGSTLIGNEQFF.

The chain uses TRBV27 and TRBJ1-1; D is unresolved. The CDR3 loop spans 11 amino acids. Trimming pared 11 bases from V and 5 bases from J, leaving 12 bases between. CDR1 is MNHEY and CDR2 is SMNVEV in the germline V gene (reference sequence). The CDR3, as DNA: TGTGCCCCTAAGGGAGGGACTGAAGCTTTCTTT. Translating gives CAPKGGTEAFF.

The rearrangement uses TRBV7-3 and TRBJ2-3, with TRBD2 identical over 10 bases. V gave up 3 bases and J gave up 2 bases; unmatched junction bases: 5. The CDR3 covers 16 residues. Germline V lookup: CDR1 SGHTA, CDR2 FQGTGA. CDR3 protein: CASSLVAGGLTDTQYF. CDR3 sequence (DNA): TGTGCCAGCAGCTTGGTAGCGGGAGGTCTCACAGATACGCAGTATTTT.

The J gene is TRBJ2-4, the V gene TRBV9; TRBD2 matches at 10 bases. With V trimmed by 4 bases and J by 0 bases, 7 bases remained unmatched. This CDR3 has 17 residues. The germline CDR1 and CDR2 sequences are SGDLS and YYNGEE. The chain's CDR3 is CASSLTSGLLAKNIQYF. As DNA, the CDR3 is TGTGCCAGCAGCTTGACTAGCGGGCTACTAGCCAAAAACATTCAGTACTTC.

This sequence joins TRBV27 and TRBJ1-4; D is perhaps TRBD1 (6 bases). This CDR3 region has 16 residues. The V end was cut by 2 bases, the J end by 3 bases, with 13 bases between. Germline lookup yields CDR1 MNHEY and CDR2 SMNVEV (reference sequence). CDR3 loop: CASSLISGTPNEKLFF. CDR3 DNA sequence: TGTGCCAGCAGTTTAATTTCGGGGACACCTAATGAAAAACTGTTTTTT.

The V gene is TRBV6-1, the J gene TRBJ1-2, with 8 bases that match TRBD1. This CDR3 comprises 21 residues. Losses at the gene ends were 2 bases for V and 3 bases for J; bases not matched to a gene: 23. Per germline, CDR1 MNHNS and CDR2 SASEGT. CDR3 bases: TGTGCCAGCAGTGAATTATCGGGTTTCTTTTTCCCGGAGGACAGGGACTATGGCTACACCTTC. This gives the protein CASSELSGFFFPEDRDYGYTF.

Only one count was recorded for this clone. The DNA for the CDR3 is TGTGCTAGTGGTTTGTCCGCGGTGCATGGACAGGGGGGAGGGCCGGTCTACAATGAGCAGTTCTTC. The encoded protein is CASGLSAVHGQGGGPVYNEQFF. The chain carries TRBV12-5 and TRBJ2-1; 10 nucleotides agree with TRBD1. The CDR3 is 22 residues long. The germline gives CDR1 LGHNT, CDR2 FRNRAP. V lost 2 bases and J lost 3; bases outside the gene matches: 22.

V usage is TRBV4-3 and J usage is TRBJ2-3, with a possible D match to TRBD2 (6 bases). With 0 bases removed from V and 6 bases from J, the gap between germline ends came to 7 bases. The germline gives CDR1 LGHNA, CDR2 YSLEER. This CDR3 is built from 13 residues. CDR3 protein: CASSQDREDTQYF. The CDR3 nucleotides read TGCGCCAGCAGCCAAGATCGGGAGGATACGCAGTATTTT.

V and J are TRBV2 and TRBJ2-7, with D tentatively TRBD1 or TRBD2 (6 bases each). The CDR3 totals 12 residues. CDR1 is SNHLY, CDR2 FYNNEI, per germline. With 6 bases removed from V and 4 bases from J, the gap between germline ends came to 10 bases. The CDR3 reads CASRGGPYEQYF. The DNA for the CDR3 is TGTGCCAGCAGGGGGGGCCCTTACGAGCAGTACTTC.

This sequence joins TRBV7-6 and TRBJ2-3; D is undetermined. The germline CDR1 and CDR2 sequences are SGHVS and FNYEAQ. The CDR3 contains 15 residues. V shed 1 base and J shed 8 bases, with 16 bases lying between them. For the CDR3, the DNA is TGTGCCAGCAGCTTAGAGTCCGGCAGCCCAAGTACGCAGTATTTT. Its protein product is CASSLESGSPSTQYF. The full variable domain, in which reference TRBV7-6 and TRBJ2-3 provide the parts outside the CDR3, is GAGVSQSPRYKVTKRGQDVALRCDPISGHVSLYWYRQALGQGPEFLTYFNYEAQQDKSGLPNDRFSAERPEGSISTLTIQRTEQRDSAMYRCASSLESGSPSTQYFGPGTRLTVL.

CDR3 sequence: CASSVGGPTEAFF. CDR3 DNA sequence: TGTGCCAGCAGCGTAGGGGGGCCCACTGAAGCTTTCTTT. This chain connects TRBV9 to TRBJ1-1; weak D call: TRBD1 (6 bases). V gave up 0 bases and J gave up 4 bases, with 7 bases separating them. Germline V gene data show CDR1 as SGDLS and CDR2 as YYNGEE. The CDR3 sequence is 13 residues long.

The chain employs TRBV18 and TRBJ1-4; 8 bases match TRBD1. Per the germline V gene, CDR1 is KGHSH and CDR2 is LQKENI. The V gene end was trimmed by 0 bases and the J gene end by 8 bases; junction bases not matched to a gene: 2. This CDR3 is built from 14 residues. The CDR3 sequence is CASSPPTGDEKLFF. CDR3 in DNA: TGTGCCAGCTCACCACCGACAGGGGACGAAAAACTGTTTTTT.

V usage is TRBV19 and J usage is TRBJ1-5; D may be TRBD1 (5 bases). The CDR3 has 17 amino acids. Trimming stripped 0 bases from V and 7 bases from J, with 19 bases between. Germline V gene lookup returns CDR1 LNHDA and CDR2 SQIVND (reference sequence). CDR3 coding DNA: TGTGCCAGTAGTATAGATCGGGGTCAGGGTGGAAAACAGCCCCAGCATTTT. Translating gives CASSIDRGQGGKQPQHF.